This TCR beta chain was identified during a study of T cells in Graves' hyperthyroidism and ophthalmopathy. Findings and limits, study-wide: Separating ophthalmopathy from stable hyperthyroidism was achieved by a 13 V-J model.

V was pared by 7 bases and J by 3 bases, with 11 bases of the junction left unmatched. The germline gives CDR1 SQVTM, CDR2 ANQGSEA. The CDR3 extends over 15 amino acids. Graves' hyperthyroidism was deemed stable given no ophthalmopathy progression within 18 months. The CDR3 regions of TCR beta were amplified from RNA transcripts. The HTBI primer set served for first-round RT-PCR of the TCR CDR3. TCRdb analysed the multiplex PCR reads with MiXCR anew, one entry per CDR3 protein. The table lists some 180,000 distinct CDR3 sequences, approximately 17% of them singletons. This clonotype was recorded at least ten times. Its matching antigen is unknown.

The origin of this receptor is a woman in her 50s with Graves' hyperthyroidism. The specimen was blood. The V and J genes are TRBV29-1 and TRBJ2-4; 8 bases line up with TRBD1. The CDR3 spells CSAGNQGADKNIQYF. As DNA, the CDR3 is TGCAGCGCCGGAAACCAGGGGGCGGACAAAAACATTCAGTACTTC.